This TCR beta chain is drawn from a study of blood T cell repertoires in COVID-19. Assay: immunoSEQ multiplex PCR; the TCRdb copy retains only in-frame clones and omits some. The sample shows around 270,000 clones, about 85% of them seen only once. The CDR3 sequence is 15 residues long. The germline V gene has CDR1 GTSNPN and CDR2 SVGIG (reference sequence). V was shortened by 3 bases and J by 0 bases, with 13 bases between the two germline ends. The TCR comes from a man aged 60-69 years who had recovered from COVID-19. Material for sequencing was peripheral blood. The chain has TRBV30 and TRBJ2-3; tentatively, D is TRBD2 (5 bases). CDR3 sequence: CAWRKLDLSTDTQYF. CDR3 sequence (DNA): TGTGCCTGGAGGAAACTAGATCTTAGCACAGATACGCAGTATTTT.